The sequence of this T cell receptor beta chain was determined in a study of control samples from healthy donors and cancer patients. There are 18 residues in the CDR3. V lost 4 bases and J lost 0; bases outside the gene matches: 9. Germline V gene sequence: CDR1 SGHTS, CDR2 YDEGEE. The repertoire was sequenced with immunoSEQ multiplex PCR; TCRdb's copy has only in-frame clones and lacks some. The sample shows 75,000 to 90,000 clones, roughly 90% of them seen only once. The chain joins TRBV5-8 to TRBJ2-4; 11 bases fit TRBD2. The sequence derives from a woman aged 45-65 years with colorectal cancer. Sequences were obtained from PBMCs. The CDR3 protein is CASSPVVAGGVAKNIQYF. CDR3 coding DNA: TGTGCCAGCAGCCCGGTGGTAGCGGGGGGGGTAGCCAAAAACATTCAGTACTTC. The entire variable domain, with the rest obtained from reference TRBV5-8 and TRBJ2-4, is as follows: EAGVTQSPTHLIKTRGQQATLRCSPISGHTSVYWYQQALGLGLQFLLWYDEGEERNRGNFPPRFSGRQFPNYSSELNVNALELEDSALYLCASSPVVAGGVAKNIQYFGAGTRLSVL.